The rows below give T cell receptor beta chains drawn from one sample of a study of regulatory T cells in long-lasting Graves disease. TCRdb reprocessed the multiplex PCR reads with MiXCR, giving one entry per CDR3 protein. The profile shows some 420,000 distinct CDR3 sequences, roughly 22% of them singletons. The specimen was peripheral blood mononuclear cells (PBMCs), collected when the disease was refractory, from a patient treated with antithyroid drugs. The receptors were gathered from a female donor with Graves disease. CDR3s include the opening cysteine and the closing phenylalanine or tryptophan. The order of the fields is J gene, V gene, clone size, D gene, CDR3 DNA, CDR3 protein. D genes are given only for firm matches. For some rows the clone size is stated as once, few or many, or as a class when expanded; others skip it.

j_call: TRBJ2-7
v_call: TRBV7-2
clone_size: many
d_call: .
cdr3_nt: TGTGCCAGCAGCGAAGTTAACGAGCAGTACTTC
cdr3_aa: CASSEVNEQYF

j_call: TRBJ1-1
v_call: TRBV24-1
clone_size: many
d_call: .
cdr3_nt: TGTGCCACCAGTGATAGCCCTGGGACGGGGACTGAAGCTTTCTTT
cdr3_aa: CATSDSPGTGTEAFF

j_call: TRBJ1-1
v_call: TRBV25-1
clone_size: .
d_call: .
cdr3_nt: TGTGCCAGCAGTGCCCGCCGGGCTCTGAACACTGAAGCTTTCTTT
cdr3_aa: CASSARRALNTEAFF

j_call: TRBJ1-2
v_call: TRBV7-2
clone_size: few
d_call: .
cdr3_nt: TGTGCCAGCAGCCCTCTTCCGGGGGCAGGTGGCTACACCTTC
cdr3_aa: CASSPLPGAGGYTF

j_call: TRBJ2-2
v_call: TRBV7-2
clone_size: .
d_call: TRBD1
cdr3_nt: TGTGCCAGCAGCTTAGTCCGGGACAGGGTTGTCAGCGGGGAGCTGTTTTTT
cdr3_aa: CASSLVRDRVVSGELFF

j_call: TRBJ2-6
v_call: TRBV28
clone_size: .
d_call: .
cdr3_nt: TGTGCCAGCAGTTTAGCGGGGCAGGGAAACGTCCTGACTTTC
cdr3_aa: CASSLAGQGNVLTF

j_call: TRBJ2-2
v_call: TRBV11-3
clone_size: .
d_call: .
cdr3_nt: TGTGCCAGCAGCTTAGTGTGGGATTCCACCGGGGAGCTGTTTTTT
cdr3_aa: CASSLVWDSTGELFF

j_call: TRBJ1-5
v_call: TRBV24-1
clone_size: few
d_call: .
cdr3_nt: TGTGCCACCAGTAAGAGGGACCGCAATCAGCCCCAGCATTTT
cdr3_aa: CATSKRDRNQPQHF

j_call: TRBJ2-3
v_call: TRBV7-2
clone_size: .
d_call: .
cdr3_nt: TGTGCCAGCAGCTTAGCGCCAATCAGAGCGGATACGCAGTATTTT
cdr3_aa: CASSLAPIRADTQYF

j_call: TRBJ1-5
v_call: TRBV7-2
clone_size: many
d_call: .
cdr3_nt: TGTGCCAGCAGCATGGTATTGGGGGAGCCCCAGCATTTT
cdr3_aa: CASSMVLGEPQHF

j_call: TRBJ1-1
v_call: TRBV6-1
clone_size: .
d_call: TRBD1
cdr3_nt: TGTGCCAGCAGCCCCACCGACAGGGAAGTTGAGAACACTGAAGCTTTCTTT
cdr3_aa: CASSPTDREVENTEAFF

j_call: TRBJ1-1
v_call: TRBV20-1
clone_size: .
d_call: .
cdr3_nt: TGCAGTGCCACCACCCGGGTTAACACTGGAGCTTTCTTT
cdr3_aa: CSATTRVNTGAFF

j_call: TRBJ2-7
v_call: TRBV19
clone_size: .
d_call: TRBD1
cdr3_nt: TGTGCCAGTAGTAGGGGACAGGAGTCCTACGAGCAGTACTTC
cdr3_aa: CASSRGQESYEQYF

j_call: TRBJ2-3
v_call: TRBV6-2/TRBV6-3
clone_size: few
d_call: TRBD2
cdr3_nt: TGTGCCAGCAGACCACCCGCGGGGGTGGCGCAGTATTTT
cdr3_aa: CASRPPAGVAQYF

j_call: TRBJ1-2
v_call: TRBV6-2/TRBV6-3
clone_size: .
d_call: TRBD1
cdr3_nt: TGTGCCAGCAGTTACGGGACAGGGGAATATGGCTACACCTTC
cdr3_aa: CASSYGTGEYGYTF

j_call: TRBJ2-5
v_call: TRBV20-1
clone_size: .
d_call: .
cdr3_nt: TGCAGTGCTAGAGATGCTAGTGACCAAGAGACCCAGTACTTC
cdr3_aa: CSARDASDQETQYF

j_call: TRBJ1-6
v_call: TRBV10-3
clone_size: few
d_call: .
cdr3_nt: TGTGCCATCAGTGAGACAGCTAATTCACCCCTCCACTTT
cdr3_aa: CAISETANSPLHF

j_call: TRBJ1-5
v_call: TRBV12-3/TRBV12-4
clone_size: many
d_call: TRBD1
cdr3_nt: TGTGCCAGCAGTACGGGACAGGGGACCCAGCATTTT
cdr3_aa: CASSTGQGTQHF

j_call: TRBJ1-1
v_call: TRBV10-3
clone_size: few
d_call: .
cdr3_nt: TGTGCCACCGGACAGATGAACACTGAAGCTTTCTTT
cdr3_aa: CATGQMNTEAFF

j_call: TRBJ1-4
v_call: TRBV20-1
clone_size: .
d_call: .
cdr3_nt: TGCAGTGCTAGAGTGGCACCAGCAACTAATGAAAAACTGTTTTTT
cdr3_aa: CSARVAPATNEKLFF

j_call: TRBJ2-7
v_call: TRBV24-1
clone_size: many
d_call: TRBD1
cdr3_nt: TGTGCCACCAGTGATCGACAGGGGGATGGGCCCTACGAGCAGTACTTC
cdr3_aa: CATSDRQGDGPYEQYF

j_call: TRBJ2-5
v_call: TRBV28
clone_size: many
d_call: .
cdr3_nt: TGTGCCAGCAGCTTAACGGGTTCGGAGACCCAGTACTTC
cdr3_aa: CASSLTGSETQYF

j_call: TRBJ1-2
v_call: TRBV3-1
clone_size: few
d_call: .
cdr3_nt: TGTGCCAGCAGCCCCATCCAGGCCCCAGGGTATGGCTACACCTTC
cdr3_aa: CASSPIQAPGYGYTF

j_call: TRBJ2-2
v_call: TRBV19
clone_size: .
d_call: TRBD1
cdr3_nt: TGTGCCAGTAGTGACAGGGAGCAAGGGGAGCTGTTTTTT
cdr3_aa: CASSDREQGELFF

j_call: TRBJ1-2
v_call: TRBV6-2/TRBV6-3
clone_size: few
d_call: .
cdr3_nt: TGTGCCAGCAGTTACTCGAACCGGGACTATGGCTACACCTTC
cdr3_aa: CASSYSNRDYGYTF

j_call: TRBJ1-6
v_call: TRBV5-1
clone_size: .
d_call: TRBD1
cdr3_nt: TGCGCCAGCAGCGACAGGGGGCCGAAGGATTCACCCCTCCACTTT
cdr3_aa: CASSDRGPKDSPLHF

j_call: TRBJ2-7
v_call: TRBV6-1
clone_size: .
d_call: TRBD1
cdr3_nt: TGTGCCAGCACCAGAGGGACAGACCCTTCCTACGAGCAGTACTTC
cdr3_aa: CASTRGTDPSYEQYF

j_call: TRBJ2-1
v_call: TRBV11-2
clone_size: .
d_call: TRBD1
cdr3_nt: TGTGCCAGCAGCTCGATCCGTGGACAGGGGGCGCGGGATGAGCAGTTCTTC
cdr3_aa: CASSSIRGQGARDEQFF

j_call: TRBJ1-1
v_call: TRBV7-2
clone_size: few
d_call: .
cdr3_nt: TGTGCCAGCAGCCCGCTCAGGACGGACAGTGGCAACACTGAAGCTTTCTTT
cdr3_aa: CASSPLRTDSGNTEAFF

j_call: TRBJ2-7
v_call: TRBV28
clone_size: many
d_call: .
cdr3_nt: TGTGCCAGCAGTTTCCCCTACACAGGGTTGTCCTACGAGCAGTACTTC
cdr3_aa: CASSFPYTGLSYEQYF

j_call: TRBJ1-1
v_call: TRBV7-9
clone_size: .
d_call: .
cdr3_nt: TGTGCCAGCAGCTTAGGACAGAACTTGAACACTGAAGCTTTCTTT
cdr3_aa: CASSLGQNLNTEAFF

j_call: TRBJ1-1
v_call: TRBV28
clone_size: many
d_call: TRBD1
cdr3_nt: TGTGCCAGCAGTTTAGCCAGGGGGGTATTTTCTACAACTGAAGCTTTCTTT
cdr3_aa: CASSLARGVFSTTEAFF

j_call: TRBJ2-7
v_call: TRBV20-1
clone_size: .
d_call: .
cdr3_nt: TGCAGTGCTAGTAGCCCGGACAGTCGATCTACCTACGAGCAGTACTTC
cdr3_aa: CSASSPDSRSTYEQYF

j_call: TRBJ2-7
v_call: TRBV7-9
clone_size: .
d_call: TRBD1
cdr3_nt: TGTGCCAGCAGCTGGGGACAGGTGAATTACGAGCAGTACTTC
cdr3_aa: CASSWGQVNYEQYF

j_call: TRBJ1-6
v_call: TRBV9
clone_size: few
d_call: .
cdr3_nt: TGTGCCAGCAGCCCCACCCTGAGGGGCACACCCCTCCACTTT
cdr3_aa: CASSPTLRGTPLHF

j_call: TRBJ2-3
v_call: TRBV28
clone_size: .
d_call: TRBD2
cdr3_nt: TGTGCCAGCAGTGTCCCGGGACTAGGGGCCACAGATACGCAGTATTTT
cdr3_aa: CASSVPGLGATDTQYF

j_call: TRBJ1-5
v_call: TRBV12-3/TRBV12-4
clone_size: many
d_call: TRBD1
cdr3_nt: TGTGCCAGCAACTCAGGGGGCGGCCAGCCCCAGCATTTT
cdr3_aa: CASNSGGGQPQHF

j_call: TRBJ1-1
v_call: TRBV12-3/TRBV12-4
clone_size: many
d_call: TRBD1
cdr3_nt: TGTGCCAGCAGCTTAGGGACAGGAGGCACTGAAGCTTTCTTT
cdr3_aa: CASSLGTGGTEAFF

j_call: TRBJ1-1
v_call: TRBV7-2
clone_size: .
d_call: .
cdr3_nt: TGTGCCAGCCGCTCAGGGTATCCTAGGGACACTGAAGCTTTCTTT
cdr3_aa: CASRSGYPRDTEAFF

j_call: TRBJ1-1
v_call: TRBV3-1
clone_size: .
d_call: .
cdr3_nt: TGTGCCAGCAGCCCCCCTGGCGGCGTCGAAGCTTTCTTT
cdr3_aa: CASSPPGGVEAFF

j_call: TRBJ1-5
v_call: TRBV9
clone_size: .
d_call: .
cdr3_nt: TGTGCCAGCAGCGTAGTGCCCGACCGCCAGGGCCCGAATCAGCCCCAGCATTTT
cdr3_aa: CASSVVPDRQGPNQPQHF

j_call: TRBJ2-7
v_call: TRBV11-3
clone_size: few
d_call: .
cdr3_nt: TGTGCCAGCAGCATCAGGATGAACGAGCAGTACTTC
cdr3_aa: CASSIRMNEQYF

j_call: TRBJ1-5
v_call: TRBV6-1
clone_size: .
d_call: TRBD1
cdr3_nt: TGTGCCAGCGCTTCACTAACCGGGACAGGGACGAAGCCCCAGCATTTT
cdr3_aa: CASASLTGTGTKPQHF

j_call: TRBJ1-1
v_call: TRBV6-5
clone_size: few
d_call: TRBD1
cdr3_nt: TGTGCCAGCAGTTCTATGGGACAGGGGGACACTGAAGCTTTCTTT
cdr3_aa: CASSSMGQGDTEAFF

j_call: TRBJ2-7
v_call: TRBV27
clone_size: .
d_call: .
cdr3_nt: TGTGCCAGCAGTCCGGACGGCTACTACGAGCAGTACTTC
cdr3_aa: CASSPDGYYEQYF

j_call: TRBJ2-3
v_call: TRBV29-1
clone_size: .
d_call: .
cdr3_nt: TGCAGCGTTGACCGTACAGATACGCAGTATTTT
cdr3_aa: CSVDRTDTQYF

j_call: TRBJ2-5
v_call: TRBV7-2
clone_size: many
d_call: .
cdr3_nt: TGTGCCAGCAGCTTAGTTGTTTTTTTAGAGACCCAGTACTTC
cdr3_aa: CASSLVVFLETQYF

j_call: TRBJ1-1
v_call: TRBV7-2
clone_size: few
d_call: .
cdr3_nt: TGTGCCAGCAGGGAGTCGGTAGCGAACACTGAAGCTTTCTTT
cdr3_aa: CASRESVANTEAFF

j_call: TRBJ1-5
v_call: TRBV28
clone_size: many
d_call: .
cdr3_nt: TGTGCCAGTTACAAGGACAATCAGCCCCAGCATTTT
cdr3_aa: CASYKDNQPQHF

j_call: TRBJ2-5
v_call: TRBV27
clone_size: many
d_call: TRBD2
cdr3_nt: TGTGCCAGCAATTCGGCAACTAGCGGGGAAGAGACCCAGTACTTC
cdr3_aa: CASNSATSGEETQYF

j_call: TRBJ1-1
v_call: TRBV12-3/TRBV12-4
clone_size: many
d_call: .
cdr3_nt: TGTGCCAGCAGTTTAGAGGGGACGAACACTGAAGCTTTCTTT
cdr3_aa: CASSLEGTNTEAFF

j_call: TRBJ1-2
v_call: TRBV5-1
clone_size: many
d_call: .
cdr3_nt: TGCGCCAGCAGCGTGACAGAGGAGTATGGCTACACCTTC
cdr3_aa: CASSVTEEYGYTF

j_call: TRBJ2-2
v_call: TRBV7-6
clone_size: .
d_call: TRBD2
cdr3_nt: TGTGCCAGCAGCTGGACTAGCGCTAACACCGGGGAGCTGTTTTTT
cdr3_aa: CASSWTSANTGELFF

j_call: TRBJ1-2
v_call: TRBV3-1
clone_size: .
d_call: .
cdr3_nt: TGTGCCAGCAGCCAAGATAAGGGGCCTAACTATGGCTACACCTTC
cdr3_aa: CASSQDKGPNYGYTF

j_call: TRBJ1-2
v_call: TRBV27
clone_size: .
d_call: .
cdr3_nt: TGTGCCAGCAGTTCCCCGGGTAGGGCCAACTATGGCTACACCTTC
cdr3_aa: CASSSPGRANYGYTF